This T cell receptor beta chain is from a study of blood T cell repertoires in COVID-19. The data were produced by immunoSEQ multiplex PCR, yet TCRdb's version contains in-frame clones alone and is incomplete. The table includes about 190,000 clones, roughly 91% detected once. Between the trimmed V and J ends, which lost 5 bases and 4 bases, there was a span of 7 bases. The CDR3 is made up of 12 amino acids. Per germline, CDR1 MNHEY and CDR2 SVGAGI. The chain couples TRBV6-5 to TRBJ2-3; D call uncertain. Material for sequencing was peripheral blood. The receptor was isolated from a man aged 40-50 years with active or convalescent COVID-19. The CDR3 loop reads CASSPQADTQYF. In DNA form, the CDR3 reads TGTGCCAGCAGTCCCCAGGCAGATACGCAGTATTTT.